The next 9 T cell receptor beta chains were all read from a single sample in a study of technical replicates of blood from a few donors. TCRdb's copy holds only in-frame clones and misses some; the assay was immunoSEQ multiplex PCR. Found here are tens of thousands of clones, 85% to 95% of them singletons; the top ten hold approximately 0.4%. Sequenced: T cells isolated from PBMCs. These receptors were taken from a human donor in good health.

CDR3 in DNA: TGTGCCAGCATTGGGGCGGGAGAAGAGACCCAGTACTTC. Translation: CASIGAGEETQYF. The chain combines TRBV6-9 with TRBJ2-5; TRBD2 matches 7 bases. Trimming took 7 bases from V and 3 from J; bases not matched to a gene: 5. CDR3 length: 13 amino acids. CDR1 and CDR2 (germline): MNHGY, SVAAGI.

This CDR3 is CASSAGSSGNTIYF. CDR3 nucleotides: TGTGCCAGCAGCGCGGGTTCCTCTGGAAACACCATATATTTT. This chain uses TRBV9 with TRBJ1-3, with unresolved D. Between the trimmed V and J ends, which lost 3 bases and 0 bases, there was a span of 7 bases. The CDR3 spans 14 residues. Germline assignment: CDR1 SGDLS and CDR2 YYNGEE. Full variable domain (remainder filled in from reference TRBV9 and TRBJ1-3): DSGVTQTPKHLITATGQRVTLRCSPRSGDLSVYWYQQSLDQGLQFLIQYYNGEERAKGNILERFSAQQFPDLHSELNLSSLELGDSALYFCASSAGSSGNTIYFGEGSWLTVV.

The chain is built from TRBV7-9 and TRBJ1-2, with 12 nucleotides matching TRBD1. Losses at the gene ends were 5 bases for V and 5 bases for J; bases not matched to a gene: 6. The germline V gene encodes CDR1 SEHNR and CDR2 FQNEAQ (reference sequence). The CDR3 length is 15 residues. The DNA for the CDR3 is TGTGCCAGCAGCCTCGGGACAGGGGGCGGGTATGGCTACACCTTC. It is translated as CASSLGTGGGYGYTF. Based on the CDR3 plus reference TRBV7-9 and TRBJ1-2, the full variable domain is DTGVSQNPRHKITKRGQNVTFRCDPISEHNRLYWYRQTLGQGPEFLTYFQNEAQLEKSRLLSDRFSAERPKGSFSTLEIQRTEQGDSAMYLCASSLGTGGGYGYTFGSGTRLTVV.

This rearrangement joins TRBV27 to TRBJ2-1; 8 bases map to TRBD2. This CDR3 region has 16 residues. V shed 6 bases, J shed 3 bases, and the junction held 10 bases outside the gene matches. Germline CDR1 reads MNHEY; CDR2 reads SMNVEV (reference sequence). The CDR3 spells CASRLGASGFYNEQFF. The CDR3 DNA is TGTGCCAGCAGGTTAGGGGCTAGCGGGTTCTACAATGAGCAGTTCTTC.

The chain is built from TRBV19 and TRBJ2-1; 12 nucleotides match TRBD2. The CDR3 is 15 residues long. From germline, CDR1 is LNHDA and CDR2 SQIVND (reference sequence). The V segment lost 5 bases and the J segment 8 bases; nucleotides outside the gene matches: 7. CDR3 protein: CASSLTSGRMHEQFF. The CDR3, as DNA: TGTGCCAGTAGTCTAACTAGCGGGAGGATGCATGAGCAGTTCTTC.

The gene calls are TRBV9 and TRBJ2-3; 8 nucleotides agree with TRBD1. The CDR3 runs 15 residues. J gave up 4 bases and V 3 bases, and 7 bases lay outside the gene matches. In germline, CDR1 is SGDLS, CDR2 YYNGEE. Here the CDR3 reads CASSGDRGDPDTQYF. The DNA of the CDR3 is TGTGCCAGCAGCGGAGACAGGGGTGATCCAGATACGCAGTATTTT. Variable domain in full (rest from reference TRBV9 and TRBJ2-3): DSGVTQTPKHLITATGQRVTLRCSPRSGDLSVYWYQQSLDQGLQFLIQYYNGEERAKGNILERFSAQQFPDLHSELNLSSLELGDSALYFCASSGDRGDPDTQYFGPGTRLTVL.

The V and J genes are TRBV7-2 and TRBJ1-1; possible D gene TRBD1, 5 bases. CDR1 is SGHTA and CDR2 is FQGNSA in the germline V gene. Trimming took off 5 bases at V and 1 base at J, with 11 bases between the two ends. This CDR3 has 14 residues. Written as DNA, the CDR3 is TGTGCCAGCAGCCTCTTGGGGGGGAACACTGAAGCTTTCTTT. Its translation is CASSLLGGNTEAFF.

The chain uses TRBV19 and TRBJ1-1, with 8 bases that match TRBD1. Germline values: CDR1 LNHDA, CDR2 SQIVND (reference sequence). This CDR3 is 11 amino acids long. Trimming at V came to 5 bases and at J to 10 bases, leaving 3 bases not matched to a gene. CDR3 sequence reads: CASSWQGAAFF. The CDR3 DNA is TGTGCCAGTAGTTGGCAGGGGGCAGCTTTCTTT.

The chain carries TRBV10-3 and TRBJ1-3, with 7 bases that match TRBD1. This CDR3 contains 13 residues. With 10 bases clipped from V and 6 bases from J, the junction kept 9 bases outside the gene matches. Germline assignment: CDR1 ENHRY and CDR2 SYGVKD. CDR3 in DNA: TGTGCCACCTCAGAGGGGGCGCCAAACACCATATATTTT. Residues: CATSEGAPNTIYF.